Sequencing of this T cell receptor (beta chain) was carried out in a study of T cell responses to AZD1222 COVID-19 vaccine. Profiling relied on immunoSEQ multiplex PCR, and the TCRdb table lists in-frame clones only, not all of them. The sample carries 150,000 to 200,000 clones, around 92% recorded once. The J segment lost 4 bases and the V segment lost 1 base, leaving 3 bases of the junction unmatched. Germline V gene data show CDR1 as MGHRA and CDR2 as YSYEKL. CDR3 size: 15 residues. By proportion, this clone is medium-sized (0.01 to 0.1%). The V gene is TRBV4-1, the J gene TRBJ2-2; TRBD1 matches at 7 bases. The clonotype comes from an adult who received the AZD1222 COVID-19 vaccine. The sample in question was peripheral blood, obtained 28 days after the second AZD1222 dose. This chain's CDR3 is CASSQVGQITGELFF. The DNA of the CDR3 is TGCGCCAGCAGCCAAGTGGGACAGATCACCGGGGAGCTGTTTTTT.